The source of this TCR beta chain is a study of T cells after yellow fever vaccination. Each CDR3 protein is one row after TCRdb ran MiXCR on the 5' RACE reads. The repertoire has approximately 300,000 distinct CDR3 sequences, about 10% of them found once; the top ten carry about 3%. This clonotype appeared a few times. Germline V gene lookup returns CDR1 KGHSH and CDR2 LQKENI. V dropped 4 bases and J dropped 9 bases, with 16 bases sitting between them. The CDR3 totals 13 residues. The chain combines TRBV18 with TRBJ2-7; D possibly corresponds to TRBD1 (6 bases). This clonotype originated in a man younger than 35 who received the YFV17D yellow fever vaccine. Source: CD4+ T cells sorted from PBMCs, taken 45 days after the yellow fever booster vaccination. The chain's CDR3 is CASSLTGRRGQYF. The DNA for the CDR3 is TGTGCCAGCTCACTCACAGGGCGCCGCGGGCAGTACTTC.